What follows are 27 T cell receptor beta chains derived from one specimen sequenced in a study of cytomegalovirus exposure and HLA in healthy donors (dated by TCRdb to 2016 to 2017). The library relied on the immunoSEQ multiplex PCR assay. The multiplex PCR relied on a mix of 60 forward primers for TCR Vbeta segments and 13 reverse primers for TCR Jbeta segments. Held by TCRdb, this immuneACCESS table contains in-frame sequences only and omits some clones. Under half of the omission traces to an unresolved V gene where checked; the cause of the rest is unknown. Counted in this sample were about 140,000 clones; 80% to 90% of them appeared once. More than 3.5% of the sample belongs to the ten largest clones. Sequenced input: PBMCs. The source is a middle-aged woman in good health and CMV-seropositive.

The CDR3 DNA reads as TGCGCCAGCAGCTTCGGTTTAGGGCTAGCGGGAGGGCAAGAAGATACGCAGTATTTT. Protein sequence: CASSFGLGLAGGQEDTQYF. The chain employs TRBV5-1 and TRBJ2-3; TRBD2 matches 12 bases. The CDR3 length is 19 residues. V lost 2 bases to trimming and J lost 5 bases; unmatched junction nucleotides: 15. The germline CDR1 and CDR2 sequences are SGHRS and YFSETQ. Full variable domain (outside the CDR3, taken from reference TRBV5-1 and TRBJ2-3): KAGVTQTPRYLIKTRGQQVTLSCSPISGHRSVSWYQQTPGQGLQFLFEYFSETQRNKGNFPGRFSGRQFSNSRSEMNVSTLELGDSALYLCASSFGLGLAGGQEDTQYFGPGTRLTVL.

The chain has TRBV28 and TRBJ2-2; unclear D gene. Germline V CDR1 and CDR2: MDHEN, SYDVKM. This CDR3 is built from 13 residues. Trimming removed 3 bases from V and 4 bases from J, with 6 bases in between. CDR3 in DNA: TGTGCCAGCAGTTTCGGGTTCACCGGGGAGCTGTTTTTT. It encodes CASSFGFTGELFF.

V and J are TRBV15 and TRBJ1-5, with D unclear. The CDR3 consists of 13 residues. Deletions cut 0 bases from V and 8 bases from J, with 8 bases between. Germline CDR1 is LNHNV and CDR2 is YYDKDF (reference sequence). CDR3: CATSRDRREPQHF. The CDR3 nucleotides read TGTGCCACCAGCAGAGATCGGAGGGAGCCCCAGCATTTT. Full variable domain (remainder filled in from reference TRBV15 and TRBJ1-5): DAMVIQNPRYQVTQFGKPVTLSCSQTLNHNVMYWYQQKSSQAPKLLFHYYDKDFNNEADTPDNFQSRRPNTSFCFLDIRSPGLGDTAMYLCATSRDRREPQHFGDGTRLSIL.

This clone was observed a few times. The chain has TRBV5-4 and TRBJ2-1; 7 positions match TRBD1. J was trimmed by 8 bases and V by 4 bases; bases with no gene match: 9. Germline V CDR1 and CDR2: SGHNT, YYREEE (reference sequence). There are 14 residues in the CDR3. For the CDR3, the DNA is TGTGCCAGCAGCGCAGAGACAGGGTTGGATGAGCAGTTCTTC. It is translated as CASSAETGLDEQFF.

The CDR3 nucleotides read TGTGCCAGCAGCACCCTAGGGGGCAGAGATACGCAGTATTTT. It encodes CASSTLGGRDTQYF. The genes are TRBV5-4 and TRBJ2-3; 7 nucleotides align to TRBD1. The CDR3 spans 14 residues. J gave up 5 bases and V 4 bases, and 7 bases lay outside the gene matches. From germline, CDR1 is SGHNT and CDR2 YYREEE (reference sequence).

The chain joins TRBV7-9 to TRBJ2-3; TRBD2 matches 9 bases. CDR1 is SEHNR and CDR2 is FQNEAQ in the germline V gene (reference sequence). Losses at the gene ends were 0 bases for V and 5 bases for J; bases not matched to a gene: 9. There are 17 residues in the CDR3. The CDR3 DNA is TGTGCCAGCAGCTTAGCAGGCTCAGCGGGAGGAGAAGATACGCAGTATTTT. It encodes CASSLAGSAGGEDTQYF.

CDR3 residues: CASSRTSAGETQYF. Here the CDR3 DNA reads TGTGCCAGTAGTCGGACTAGCGCGGGGGAGACCCAGTACTTC. The chain combines TRBV19 with TRBJ2-5; TRBD2 matches 9 bases. CDR3 length: 14 residues. Looked up from germline, CDR1 is LNHDA and CDR2 is SQIVND (reference sequence). The V gene end was trimmed by 5 bases and the J gene end by 5 bases; junction bases not matched to a gene: 6. The full variable domain, in which reference TRBV19 and TRBJ2-5 provide the parts outside the CDR3, is DGGITQSPKYLFRKEGQNVTLSCEQNLNHDAMYWYRQDPGQGLRLIYYSQIVNDFQKGDIAEGYSVSREKKESFPLTVTSAQKNPTAFYLCASSRTSAGETQYFGPGTRLLVL.

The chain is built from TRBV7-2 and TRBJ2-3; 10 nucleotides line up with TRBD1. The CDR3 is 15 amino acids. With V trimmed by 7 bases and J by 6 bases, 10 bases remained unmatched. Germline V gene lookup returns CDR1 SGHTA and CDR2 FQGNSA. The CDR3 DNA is TGTGCCAGCAACTCCGGGACAGGGGTCCCTGATACGCAGTATTTT. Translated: CASNSGTGVPDTQYF. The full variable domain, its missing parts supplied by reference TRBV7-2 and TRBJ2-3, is GAGVSQSPSNKVTEKGKDVELRCDPISGHTALYWYRQSLGQGLEFLIYFQGNSAPDKSGLPSDRFSAERTGGSVSTLTIQRTQQEDSAVYLCASNSGTGVPDTQYFGPGTRLTVL.

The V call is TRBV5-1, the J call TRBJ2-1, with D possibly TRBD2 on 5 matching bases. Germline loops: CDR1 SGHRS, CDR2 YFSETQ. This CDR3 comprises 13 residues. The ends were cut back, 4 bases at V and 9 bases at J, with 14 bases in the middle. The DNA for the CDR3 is TGCGCCAGCAGCCCGCATGAGGGAAGTGAGCAGTTCTTC. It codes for CASSPHEGSEQFF.

Written as DNA, the CDR3 is TGTGCCAGCACCGTTATCGCAGGGGGCTCCAATCAGCCCCAGCATTTT. As protein: CASTVIAGGSNQPQHF. The chain uses TRBV28 and TRBJ1-5; TRBD1 matches at 8 bases. After removal of 7 bases from V and 3 bases from J, the junction contained 11 bases not matched to a gene. The V gene's germline CDR1 is MDHEN and CDR2 SYDVKM. The CDR3 runs to 16 residues.

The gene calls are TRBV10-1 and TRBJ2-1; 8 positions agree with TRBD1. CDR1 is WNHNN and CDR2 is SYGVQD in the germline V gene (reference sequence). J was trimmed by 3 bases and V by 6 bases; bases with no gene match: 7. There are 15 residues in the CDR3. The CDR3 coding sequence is TGCGCCAGCAGCCTAGGACAGGGCAACTACAATGAGCAGTTCTTC. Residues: CASSLGQGNYNEQFF.

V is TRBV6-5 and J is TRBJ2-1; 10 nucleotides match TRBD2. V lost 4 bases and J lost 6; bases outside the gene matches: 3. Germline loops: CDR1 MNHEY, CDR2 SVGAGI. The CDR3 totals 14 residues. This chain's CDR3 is CASSSLAGANEQFF. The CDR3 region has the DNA TGTGCCAGCAGTTCTCTAGCGGGAGCCAATGAGCAGTTCTTC.

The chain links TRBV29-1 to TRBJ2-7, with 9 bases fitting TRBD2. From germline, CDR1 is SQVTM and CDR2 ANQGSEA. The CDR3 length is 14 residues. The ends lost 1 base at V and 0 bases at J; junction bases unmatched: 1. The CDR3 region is CSVEGSGSSYEQYF. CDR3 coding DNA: TGCAGCGTTGAAGGTAGCGGGAGCTCCTACGAGCAGTACTTC.

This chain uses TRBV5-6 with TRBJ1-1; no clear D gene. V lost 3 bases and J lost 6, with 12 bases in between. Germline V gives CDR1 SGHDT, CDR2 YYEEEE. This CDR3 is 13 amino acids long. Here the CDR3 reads CASSSGGGPEAFF. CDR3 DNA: TGTGCCAGCAGCTCCGGAGGCGGCCCTGAAGCTTTCTTT. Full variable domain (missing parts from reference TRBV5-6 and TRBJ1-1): DAGVTQSPTHLIKTRGQQVTLRCSPKSGHDTVSWYQQALGQGPQFIFQYYEEEERQRGNFPDRFSGHQFPNYSSELNVNALLLGDSALYLCASSSGGGPEAFFGQGTRLTVV.

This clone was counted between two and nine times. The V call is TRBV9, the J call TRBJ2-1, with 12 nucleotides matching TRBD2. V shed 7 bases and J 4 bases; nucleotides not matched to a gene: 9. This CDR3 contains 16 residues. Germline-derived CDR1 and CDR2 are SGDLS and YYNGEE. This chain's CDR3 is CASGRASGGDYNEQFF. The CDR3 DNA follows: TGTGCCAGCGGGCGAGCTAGCGGGGGGGATTACAATGAGCAGTTCTTC.

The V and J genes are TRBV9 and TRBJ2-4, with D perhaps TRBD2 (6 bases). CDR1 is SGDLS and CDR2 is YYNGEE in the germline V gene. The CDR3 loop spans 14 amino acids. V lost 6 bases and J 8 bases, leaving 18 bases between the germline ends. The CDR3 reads CASTLGSGGDIQYF. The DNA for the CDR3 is TGTGCCAGCACCCTGGGCTCCGGAGGGGACATTCAGTACTTC.

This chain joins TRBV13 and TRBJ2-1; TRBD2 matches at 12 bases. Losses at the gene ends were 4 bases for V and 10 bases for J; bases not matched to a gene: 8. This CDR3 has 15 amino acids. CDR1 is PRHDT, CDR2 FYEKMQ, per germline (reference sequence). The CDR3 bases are TGTGCCAGCAGCTCCCGGACTAGCGGGAAATGGGAGCAGTTCTTC. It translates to CASSSRTSGKWEQFF.

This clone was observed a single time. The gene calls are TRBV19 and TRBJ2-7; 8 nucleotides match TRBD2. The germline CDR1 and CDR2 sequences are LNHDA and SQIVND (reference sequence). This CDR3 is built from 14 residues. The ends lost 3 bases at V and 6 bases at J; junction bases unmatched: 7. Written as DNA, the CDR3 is TGTGCCAGTAGTATTTACGGACTAGCAAGCGAGCAGTACTTC. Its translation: CASSIYGLASEQYF.

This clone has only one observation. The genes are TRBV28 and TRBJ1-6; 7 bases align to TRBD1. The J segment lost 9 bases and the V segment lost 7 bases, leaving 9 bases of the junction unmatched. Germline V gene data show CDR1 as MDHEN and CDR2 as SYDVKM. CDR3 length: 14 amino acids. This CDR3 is CASNPNDRVSPLHF. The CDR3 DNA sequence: TGTGCCAGCAACCCCAATGACAGGGTTTCACCCCTCCACTTT.

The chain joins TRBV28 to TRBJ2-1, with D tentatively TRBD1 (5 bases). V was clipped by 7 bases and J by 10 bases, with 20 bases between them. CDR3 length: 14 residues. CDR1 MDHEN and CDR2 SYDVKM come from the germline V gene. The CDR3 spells CASKAAQGGLEQFF. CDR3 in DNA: TGTGCCAGCAAGGCAGCGCAGGGTGGGTTGGAGCAGTTCTTC.

For the CDR3, the DNA is TGTGCCAGCAGCTTCGGACTAGCGGGCGAGGTTCCCGATTACAATGAGCAGTTCTTC. It codes for CASSFGLAGEVPDYNEQFF. This chain connects TRBV7-6 to TRBJ2-1; 11 bases fit TRBD2. Germline-derived CDR1 and CDR2 are SGHVS and FNYEAQ. CDR3 length equals 19 residues. The J segment lost 4 bases and the V segment lost 3 bases, leaving 14 bases of the junction unmatched.

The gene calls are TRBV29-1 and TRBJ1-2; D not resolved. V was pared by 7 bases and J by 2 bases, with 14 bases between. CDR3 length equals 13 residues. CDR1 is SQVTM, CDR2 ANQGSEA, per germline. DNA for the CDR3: TGCAGCGCAACCCTTACAGAGAACTATGGCTACACCTTC. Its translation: CSATLTENYGYTF.

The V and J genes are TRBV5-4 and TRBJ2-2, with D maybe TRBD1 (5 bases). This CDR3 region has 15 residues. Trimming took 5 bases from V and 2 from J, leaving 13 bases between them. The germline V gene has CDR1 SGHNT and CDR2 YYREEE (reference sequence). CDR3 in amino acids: CASREGVPNTGELFF. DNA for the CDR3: TGTGCCAGCAGAGAAGGGGTCCCAAACACCGGGGAGCTGTTTTTT.

The CDR3: CASSLAGDSYEQYF. The CDR3 DNA follows: TGTGCCAGCAGCCTCGCCGGGGACTCCTACGAGCAGTACTTC. The genes are TRBV9 and TRBJ2-7, with a weak D call TRBD2 (5 bases). Trimming pared 4 bases from V and 0 bases from J, leaving 11 bases between. In germline, CDR1 is SGDLS, CDR2 YYNGEE. The CDR3 spans 14 residues.

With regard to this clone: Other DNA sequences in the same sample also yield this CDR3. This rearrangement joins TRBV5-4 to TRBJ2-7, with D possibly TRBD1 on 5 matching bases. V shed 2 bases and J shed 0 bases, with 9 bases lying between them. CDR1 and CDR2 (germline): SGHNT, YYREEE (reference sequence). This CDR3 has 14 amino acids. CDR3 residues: CASSLGQGSYEQYF. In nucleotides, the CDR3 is TGTGCCAGCAGCTTAGGGCAGGGCTCCTACGAGCAGTACTTC.

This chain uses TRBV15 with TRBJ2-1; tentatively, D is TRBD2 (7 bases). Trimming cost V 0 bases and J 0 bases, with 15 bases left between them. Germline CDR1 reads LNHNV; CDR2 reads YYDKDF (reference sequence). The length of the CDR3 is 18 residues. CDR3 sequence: CATSRDLRGASSYNEQFF. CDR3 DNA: TGTGCCACCAGCAGAGATCTACGGGGGGCAAGCTCCTACAATGAGCAGTTCTTC.

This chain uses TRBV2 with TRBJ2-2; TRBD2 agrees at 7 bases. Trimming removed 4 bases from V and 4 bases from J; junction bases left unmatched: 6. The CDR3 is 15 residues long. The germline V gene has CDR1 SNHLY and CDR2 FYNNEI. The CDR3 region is CASSGIAGGTGELFF. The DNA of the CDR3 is TGTGCCAGCAGTGGAATAGCGGGCGGCACCGGGGAGCTGTTTTTT.